This TCR beta chain was observed in a study of response to subunit inactivated influenza vaccine. This clonotype was found many times. What it binds is unknown. Points from the study as a whole: Authors suggested few new T cells are recruited by each seasonal influenza vaccination.

TCRdb passed the RT-PCR reads through MiXCR, listing each CDR3 protein once. The profile covers about half a million distinct CDR3 sequences, with about 7.6% appearing a single time and 10% to 15% taken by the ten largest. The specimen was PBMCs from blood, collected roughly 24 months after vaccination. The clonotype comes from a man between 50 and 75 years old who received an inactivated influenza vaccine.

The DNA of the CDR3 is TGTGCCAGCAGCTTATCGGGCAGTACCTACGAGCAGTACTTC. Translation gives CASSLSGSTYEQYF. This chain connects TRBV7-9 to TRBJ2-7; D not certain. Deletions cut 2 bases from V and 2 bases from J, with 10 bases between. Germline loops: CDR1 SEHNR, CDR2 FQNEAQ (reference sequence). The CDR3 consists of 14 residues.